Listed below are T cell receptor beta chains from one sample, sequenced in a study of Ad26.COV2.S vaccination and SARS-CoV-2 variants. Clones were read by immunoSEQ multiplex PCR, and TCRdb kept only the in-frame ones, dropping some. The sample comprises about 680,000 clones, around 92% of which are singletons, and around 1.5% rests with the top ten. The sequencing here drew on peripheral blood, taken in a trial of Ad26.COV2.S vaccine versus placebo. These receptors were taken from a person aged 18-60 years who received the Ad26.COV2.S COVID-19 vaccine or a placebo. Each CDR3 is given with its conserved first and last residue. A D gene is named only where the DNA matches it firmly. Only part of the rows carry a size: once, few, many, or a class if the clone is expanded.

>.|TRBV12-3/TRBV12-4|10|TRBJ1-2|.
CASRGNGYTF
TGTGCCAGCAGGGGGAATGGCTACACCTTC
>once|TRBV29-1|12|TRBJ1-3|.
CSVESSGNTIYF
TGCAGCGTTGAGAGCTCTGGAAACACCATATATTTT
>.|TRBV14|14|TRBJ1-1|TRBD1
CASSQATGPTEAFF
TGTGCCAGCAGCCAAGCGACAGGGCCCACTGAAGCTTTCTTT
>.|TRBV7-3|14|TRBJ2-5|.
CASSRIGAGETQYF
TGTGCCAGCAGTCGGATCGGGGCCGGGGAGACCCAGTACTTC
>.|TRBV6-5|15|TRBJ2-7|TRBD2
CASSSLAGGRHEQYF
TGTGCCAGCAGCTCTCTAGCGGGGGGCCGGCACGAGCAGTACTTC
>.|TRBV7-2|16|TRBJ2-7|TRBD2
CASSFSGGHPLYEQYF
TGTGCCAGCAGCTTTAGCGGGGGCCACCCCCTTTACGAGCAGTACTTC
>.|TRBV30|14|TRBJ1-4|.
CAWSASHDHEKLFF
TGTGCCTGGAGTGCCTCCCATGATCATGAAAAACTGTTTTTT
>.|TRBV2|12|TRBJ2-1|.
CASSEGRNEQFF
TGTGCCAGCAGTGAAGGAAGGAATGAGCAGTTCTTC
>.|TRBV3-1/TRBV3-2|18|TRBJ1-2|.
CASTQRSPTSRANYGYTF
TGTGCCAGCACCCAAAGATCCCCTACATCCCGAGCTAACTATGGCTACACCTTC
>.|TRBV27|13|TRBJ2-7|TRBD1
CATRDRGRYEQYF
TGTGCCACTCGGGACAGGGGCCGCTACGAGCAGTACTTC
>.|TRBV18|15|TRBJ2-3|TRBD1
CASSPPTGGTDTQYF
TGTGCCAGCTCACCACCGACAGGGGGCACAGATACGCAGTATTTT
>.|TRBV2|13|TRBJ1-5|.
CASSEPGNQPQHF
TGTGCCAGCAGTGAGCCGGGCAATCAGCCCCAGCATTTT
>.|TRBV2|14|TRBJ1-6|.
CASRGRGRHSPLHF
TGTGCCAGCAGAGGTAGGGGAAGGCATTCACCCCTCCACTTT
>.|TRBV5-1|13|TRBJ2-2|.
CASRHSNTGELFF
TGCGCCAGCAGGCACTCGAACACCGGGGAGCTGTTTTTT
>once|TRBV10-3|14|TRBJ2-7|TRBD1
CAIGQKGANFEQYF
TGTGCCATCGGGCAAAAGGGGGCGAATTTCGAGCAGTACTTC
>few|TRBV2|12|TRBJ2-1|.
CASSPTPDEQFF
TGTGCCAGCAGCCCCACGCCAGATGAGCAGTTCTTC
>once|TRBV10-1|14|TRBJ2-2|TRBD2
CASAIAGNTGELFF
TGCGCCAGTGCTATAGCGGGGAACACCGGGGAGCTGTTTTTT
>.|TRBV6-4|15|TRBJ1-2|.
CASSDSTGTIDGYTF
TGTGCCAGCAGTGACTCGACGGGTACCATAGATGGCTACACCTTC
>.|TRBV19|12|TRBJ2-7|.
CASSIMGYEQYF
TGTGCCAGTAGTATAATGGGCTACGAGCAGTACTTC
>.|TRBV7-9|15|TRBJ1-1|.
CASSLMDGKGTEAFF
TGTGCCAGCAGCCTGATGGACGGTAAGGGCACTGAAGCTTTCTTT
>once|TRBV19|15|TRBJ2-5|.
CASSIVSGRGETQYF
TGTGCCAGTAGTATAGTTTCAGGTCGGGGAGAGACCCAGTACTTC
>.|TRBV18|14|TRBJ1-4|TRBD1
CASSPRGLEEKLFF
TGTGCCAGCTCACCAAGGGGGCTGGAAGAAAAACTGTTTTTT
>.|TRBV7-9|15|TRBJ1-6|.
CASSLGAGVNSPLHF
TGTGCCAGCAGCTTAGGGGCAGGGGTTAATTCACCCCTCCACTTT
>.|TRBV13|13|TRBJ1-1|.
CASSLLGDTEAFF
TGTGCCAGCAGCTTACTAGGGGACACTGAAGCTTTCTTT
>.|TRBV2|11|TRBJ1-4|.
CASSVAEKLFF
TGTGCCAGCAGCGTGGCTGAAAAACTGTTTTTT
>.|TRBV5-1|16|TRBJ1-4|.
CASSLAGSSTNEKLFF
TGCGCCAGCAGCTTGGCCGGGAGCTCAACTAATGAAAAACTGTTTTTT
>few|TRBV27|16|TRBJ2-7|.
CASSSPVRDGTYEQYF
TGTGCCAGCAGTTCCCCCGTTCGGGACGGAACCTACGAGCAGTACTTC
>.|TRBV10-3|15|TRBJ2-5|TRBD2
CAISEGLAGVETQYF
TGTGCCATCAGTGAGGGACTAGCGGGGGTTGAGACCCAGTACTTC
>.|TRBV11-3|13|TRBJ2-7|.
CASSLDEGLEQYF
TGTGCCAGCAGCTTAGATGAGGGGCTCGAGCAGTACTTC
>.|TRBV10-3|16|TRBJ2-2|TRBD2
CAISMLAGTNTGELFF
TGTGCCATCAGTATGCTAGCGGGGACGAACACCGGGGAGCTGTTTTTT
>.|TRBV27|15|TRBJ1-2|.
CASSRRDGGYYGYTF
TGTGCCAGCAGTCGACGGGACGGAGGGTACTATGGCTACACCTTC
>.|TRBV12-3/TRBV12-4|13|TRBJ2-3|.
CASSFGGKNTQYF
TGTGCCAGCAGTTTTGGGGGCAAGAATACGCAGTATTTT
>.|TRBV27|14|TRBJ2-1|.
CASSRSGPYNEQFF
TGTGCCAGCAGTCGTAGCGGACCGTACAATGAGCAGTTCTTC
>.|TRBV5-4|15|TRBJ2-7|TRBD2
CASSLRAGGPYEQYF
TGTGCCAGCAGCCTGAGAGCGGGAGGGCCATACGAGCAGTACTTC
>.|TRBV7-8|12|TRBJ1-2|.
CASSSRTYGYTF
TGTGCCAGCAGTTCCCGGACCTATGGCTACACCTTC
>.|TRBV25-1|17|TRBJ1-4|.
CASSEGRQSATNEKLFF
TGTGCCAGCAGTGAAGGTCGGCAGTCCGCAACTAATGAAAAACTGTTTTTT
>once|TRBV4-2|15|TRBJ1-1|.
CASSSPWREHTEAFF
TGTGCCAGCAGCTCCCCATGGAGGGAGCACACTGAAGCTTTCTTT
>.|TRBV7-3|15|TRBJ1-6|.
CASSENRSPNSPLHF
TGTGCCAGCAGCGAAAACAGGTCCCCCAATTCACCCCTCCACTTT
>.|TRBV6-4|14|TRBJ2-2|.
CASSELTNTGELFF
TGTGCCAGCAGTGAACTGACGAACACCGGGGAGCTGTTTTTT
>.|TRBV2|15|TRBJ1-5|TRBD1
CASSENRGDNQPQHF
TGTGCCAGCAGTGAAAACAGGGGTGACAATCAGCCCCAGCATTTT
>.|TRBV4-3|15|TRBJ2-7|.
CASSQAIGGGYEQYF
TGCGCCAGCAGCCAAGCTATTGGGGGCGGTTACGAGCAGTACTTC
>once|TRBV6-2/TRBV6-3|15|TRBJ1-5|.
CASSHPGNSNQPQHF
TGTGCCAGCAGTCACCCCGGGAATAGCAATCAGCCCCAGCATTTT
>.|TRBV30|13|TRBJ1-5|.
CAWSVSGDQPQHF
TGTGCCTGGAGTGTATCAGGGGATCAGCCCCAGCATTTT
>.|TRBV27|14|TRBJ1-1|.
CASSRTGFNTEAFF
TGTGCCAGCAGTCGAACAGGGTTTAACACTGAAGCTTTCTTT
>.|TRBV19|13|TRBJ1-1|TRBD1
CASRRTGDTEAFF
TGTGCCAGTAGGCGGACAGGGGATACTGAAGCTTTCTTT
>.|TRBV30|13|TRBJ1-6|.
CAWSVGYNSPLHF
TGTGCCTGGAGTGTTGGCTATAATTCACCCCTCCACTTT
>.|TRBV5-8|15|TRBJ2-5|.
CASSLGTRSWETQYF
TGTGCCAGCAGCTTGGGGACACGCTCCTGGGAGACCCAGTACTTC
>.|TRBV27|16|TRBJ2-2|TRBD1
CASSPWTGANTGELFF
TGTGCCAGCAGTCCGTGGACAGGGGCGAACACCGGGGAGCTGTTTTTT
>.|TRBV7-9|16|TRBJ1-6|TRBD1
CASSPLEGARNSPLHF
TGTGCCAGCAGTCCACTCGAGGGGGCGCGGAATTCACCCCTCCACTTT
>once|TRBV27|14|TRBJ2-2|TRBD2
CASRRGGLTGELFF
TGTGCCAGCAGGCGCGGGGGGCTAACCGGGGAGCTGTTTTTT
>.|TRBV6-4|15|TRBJ2-1|.
CASSDSGGLLGEQFF
TGTGCCAGCAGTGACAGTGGAGGGCTCTTGGGCGAGCAGTTCTTC
>.|TRBV3-1/TRBV3-2|17|TRBJ2-7|TRBD1
CASSVVSGTGGSYEQYF
TGTGCCAGCAGCGTCGTCTCCGGGACAGGGGGCTCCTACGAGCAGTACTTC
>.|TRBV7-8|18|TRBJ1-3|.
CASSLRPQGRVSGNTIYF
TGTGCCAGCAGCTTAAGGCCCCAGGGGAGGGTCTCTGGAAACACCATATATTTT
>once|TRBV12-3/TRBV12-4|13|TRBJ1-4|.
CASSWGRGEKLFF
TGTGCCAGCAGTTGGGGCAGGGGTGAAAAACTGTTTTTT
>.|TRBV11-2|15|TRBJ2-7|TRBD1
CASSLDRGQGYEQYF
TGTGCCAGCAGCTTAGATCGGGGACAGGGTTACGAGCAGTACTTC